This T cell receptor (beta chain) was identified during a study of blood T cell repertoires in COVID-19. The wider study: Specimens from acute and convalescent COVID-19 originated in the United States, Italy and Spain. PBMCs, B-cell-depleted T cells, or T cells provided the cDNA or gDNA that made up the material.

Using immunoSEQ multiplex PCR, the repertoire was profiled, and TCRdb retains in-frame clones only, with some absent. Counted here are 200,000 or so clones, about 80% occurring once; the ten biggest clones make up 6.9%. Germline V lookup: CDR1 LNHDA, CDR2 SQIVND (reference sequence). Between the trimmed V and J ends, which lost 3 bases and 9 bases, there was a span of 9 bases. The CDR3 has 12 residues. This chain connects TRBV19 to TRBJ2-1, with D tentatively TRBD2 (5 bases). Sequencing was carried out using peripheral blood. This receptor was identified in a human donor with acute or convalescent COVID-19. The donor label of this sample is uncertain. The CDR3 here is CASSMGSSEQFF. For the CDR3, the DNA is TGTGCCAGTAGTATGGGGAGCAGTGAGCAGTTCTTC.